This TCR beta chain stems from a study of shared clonotypes between healthy human individuals. Terminally differentiated effector memory CD45RA+ cells were excluded from the naive CD8 cells, which were CD45RO-negative and positively selected for CCR7. Some clones are missing from TCRdb's copy, which holds only in-frame ones; the method was immunoSEQ multiplex PCR. The table includes approximately 2,200,000 clones, about 92% detected once. The germline CDR1 and CDR2 sequences are MNHEY and SVGAGI. The CDR3 spans 15 residues. The V and J ends lost 2 bases and 2 bases respectively, with 10 bases between them.

The chain recombines TRBV6-5 with TRBJ1-5, with TRBD1 as a possible D gene (6 bases). Sequences were obtained from naive CD8+ T cells from PBMCs. The clonotype was recovered from a man between 18 and 29 years old in good health. Some clones in this sample may be carry-over from other donors' samples. CDR3 sequence: CASSYVGGRNQPQHF. CDR3 sequence (DNA): TGTGCCAGCAGTTACGTGGGGGGCCGCAATCAGCCCCAGCATTTT.